The next 25 T cell receptor beta chains were all read from a single sample in a study of post-analysis software for immune sequencing data. Study observations and caveats: The five TRBV segments detected at higher frequency in patients than in controls included TRBV5-6, TRBV5-1 and TRBV20-1.

These TCRs are of unknown antigen specificity. Unique-molecular-identifier-tagged TCR beta cDNA libraries were used. MiXCR was run by TCRdb on the PCR reads, yielding one entry per CDR3 protein. This table has about 540,000 distinct CDR3 sequences, around 34% appearing once. The sample consisted of blood. These receptor sequences come from a girl aged 2-17 years with multiple sclerosis.

This rearrangement joins TRBV12-3 or TRBV12-4 to TRBJ1-1; tentative D call: TRBD1 (5 bases). The CDR3 sequence is 14 residues long. V was shortened by 3 bases and J by 1 base, with 9 bases between the two germline ends. In DNA, the CDR3 is TGTGCCAGCAGTTTTGGGGGAGGGAACACTGAAGCTTTCTTT. Residues: CASSFGGGNTEAFF.

This chain uses TRBV4-1 with TRBJ2-2; D ambiguous. V shed 0 bases and J shed 6 bases, with 5 bases lying between them. This CDR3 spans 13 amino acids. Germline assignment: CDR1 MGHRA and CDR2 YSYEKL. The DNA of the CDR3 is TGCGCCAGCAGCCAAGAGGGTCCCGGGGAGCTGTTTTTT. This codes for CASSQEGPGELFF.

Concerning this clonotype: One end of the junction does not line up with germline, which may come from a read error. J is TRBJ2-1 and V is TRBV20-1; D possibly corresponds to TRBD1 (5 bases). This CDR3 is 15 amino acids long. Germline CDR1 DFQATT, CDR2 SNEGSKA (reference sequence). CDR3 loop: CGASMNQGRTNEQFF. CDR3 sequence (DNA): TGCGGTGCTAGTATGAACCAGGGCCGGACAAATGAGCAGTTCTTC.

This clonotype has only a few counts. The chain has TRBV20-1 and TRBJ1-1; D is perhaps TRBD1 (6 bases). CDR3 length: 17 amino acids. The ends were cut back, 6 bases at V and 1 base at J, with 24 bases in the middle. Germline V gene sequence: CDR1 DFQATT, CDR2 SNEGSKA (reference sequence). In nucleotides, the CDR3 is TGCAGTGCCCGAGCGACCCGCAACAGGGTAGGGAACACTGAAGCTTTCTTT. Translating it yields CSARATRNRVGNTEAFF.

This clonotype has more than one count but fewer than ten. The genes are TRBV5-6 and TRBJ2-7; 9 nucleotides align to TRBD2. V shed 0 bases, J shed 6 bases, and the junction held 10 bases outside the gene matches. CDR1 is SGHDT and CDR2 is YYEEEE in the germline V gene. CDR3 length: 16 residues. The CDR3 bases are TGTGCCAGCAGCTTGGTATTTGGAGCTAGCGGGGTCGAGCAGTACTTC. Translation: CASSLVFGASGVEQYF.

DNA for the CDR3: TGCGCCAGCAGCACATGGGACAGCACAGATACGCAGTATTTT. The encoded protein is CASSTWDSTDTQYF. The rearrangement joins TRBV5-1 to TRBJ2-3; D may match TRBD1 or TRBD2 (5 bases each). Germline CDR1 reads SGHRS; CDR2 reads YFSETQ. V shed 4 bases and J shed 0 bases, with 9 bases lying between them. The CDR3 contains 14 residues.

The table lists this clonotype with a few counts. This rearrangement joins TRBV20-1 to TRBJ2-5, with a weak D call TRBD1 (6 bases). Germline V gene sequence: CDR1 DFQATT, CDR2 SNEGSKA (reference sequence). The V end was cut by 6 bases, the J end by 5 bases, with 16 bases between. The CDR3 is 13 amino acids. CDR3 in DNA: TGCAGTGCCCCAACGAGGGGGTGGGAGACCCAGTACTTC. It translates to CSAPTRGWETQYF.

In its sample, this clonotype was seen a few times. V usage is TRBV7-3 and J usage is TRBJ2-3; 8 nucleotides agree with TRBD2. CDR1 and CDR2 (germline): SGHTA, FQGTGA. The length of the CDR3 is 17 residues. The V gene end was trimmed by 4 bases and the J gene end by 3 bases; junction bases not matched to a gene: 12. CDR3 nucleotide sequence: TGTGCCAGCAGCTCCCCCTTAGGACTAGCAGGAACAGATACGCAGTATTTT. Amino acids: CASSSPLGLAGTDTQYF.

Only a few counts were recorded for this clonotype. This rearrangement joins TRBV5-1 to TRBJ1-4; D might be TRBD1 (6 bases). Germline values: CDR1 SGHRS, CDR2 YFSETQ. The CDR3 extends over 15 amino acids. V lost 4 bases to trimming and J lost 0 bases, with 10 bases between them. The CDR3 here is CASSRQDPTNEKLFF. The DNA for the CDR3 is TGCGCCAGCAGCCGACAGGACCCAACTAATGAAAAACTGTTTTTT.

CDR3 loop: CASSLAKNVWYF. CDR3 in DNA: TGCGCCAGCAGCTTGGCCAAGAATGTATGGTATTTT. The genes are TRBV5-1 and TRBJ2-3; no clear D gene. This CDR3 spans 12 amino acids. V shed 0 bases and J shed 14 bases, with 13 bases lying between them. Germline CDR1 SGHRS, CDR2 YFSETQ.

This clonotype has a count of ten or more. The chain uses TRBV12-3 or TRBV12-4 and TRBJ2-1; D is uncertain. The CDR3 spans 14 residues. V was trimmed by 2 bases and J by 0 bases, leaving 5 bases between them. The CDR3 DNA sequence: TGTGCCAGCAGTTTACCATCCTCCTACAATGAGCAGTTCTTC. Translated, it gives CASSLPSSYNEQFF.

The chain is built from TRBV29-1 and TRBJ2-2; D may be TRBD1 (6 bases). Germline assignment: CDR1 SQVTM and CDR2 ANQGSEA. The CDR3 loop spans 13 amino acids. V was pared by 3 bases and J by 7 bases, with 12 bases between. CDR3 DNA sequence: TGCAGCGTTGAGTTGCAGGGGCACGGGGAGCTGTTTTTT. Amino acid sequence: CSVELQGHGELFF.

CDR3 protein: CASSQEMGQRLQYF. As DNA, the CDR3 is TGTGCCAGCAGCCAAGAAATGGGACAGCGTCTGCAGTATTTT. The chain uses TRBV4-2 and TRBJ2-3; the match to TRBD1 covers 7 bases. This CDR3 has 14 residues. Germline values: CDR1 LGHNA, CDR2 YNFKEQ. J was trimmed by 11 bases and V by 0 bases; bases with no gene match: 8.

The chain combines TRBV5-1 with TRBJ1-6; D gene uncertain. CDR1 SGHRS and CDR2 YFSETQ come from the germline V gene. The CDR3 extends over 15 amino acids. V dropped 2 bases and J dropped 5 bases, with 11 bases sitting between them. In nucleotides, the CDR3 is TGCGCCAGCAGCTTACGAGGAAAGGATAATTCACCCCTCCACTTT. It encodes CASSLRGKDNSPLHF.

This clonotype has more than one count but fewer than ten. The rearrangement joins TRBV7-9 to TRBJ2-7; TRBD1 might be the D (6 bases). The J call may not be correct, given that the DNA end is closer to TRBJ2-5. Germline-derived CDR1 and CDR2 are SEHNR and FQNEAQ (reference sequence). The CDR3 is 14 residues long. CDR3 sequence reads: CASSEGEYQETQYF. The CDR3 DNA reads TGTGCCAGCAGCGAGGGGGAGTACCAAGAGACCCAGTACTTC.

The J gene is TRBJ2-7, the V gene TRBV24-1, with D unresolved. CDR1 and CDR2 from the germline V gene are KGHDR and SFDVKD. This CDR3 spans 13 amino acids. V dropped 4 bases and J dropped 6 bases, with 12 bases sitting between them. The CDR3 coding sequence is TGTGCCACCAGTGACCCAACCATTGGCGAGCAGTACTTC. It codes for CATSDPTIGEQYF.

The chain links TRBV11-2 to TRBJ2-3, with D maybe TRBD2 (5 bases). Per germline, CDR1 SGHAT and CDR2 FQNNGV. The CDR3 spans 17 residues. V lost 2 bases and J lost 3, with 18 bases in between. CDR3 region: CASSLIGGGQVTDTQYF. For the CDR3, the DNA is TGTGCCAGCAGCTTAATAGGAGGTGGGCAGGTTACAGATACGCAGTATTTT.

The chain uses TRBV5-1 and TRBJ2-1; TRBD2 matches at 14 bases. Germline V gene lookup returns CDR1 SGHRS and CDR2 YFSETQ. The V and J ends lost 0 bases and 2 bases, in that order; junction bases with no gene match: 10. CDR3 size: 20 residues. CDR3 DNA: TGCGCCAGCAGCTTGGTTCCGACTAGCGGGGGGGCTATCGCCTACAATGAGCAGTTCTTC. It is translated as CASSLVPTSGGAIAYNEQFF.

The chain uses TRBV4-1 and TRBJ2-7; D tentatively reads TRBD1 or TRBD2 (5 bases each). Trimming took off 4 bases at V and 7 bases at J, with 20 bases between the two ends. Germline V CDR1 and CDR2: MGHRA, YSYEKL. The CDR3 loop spans 15 amino acids. The CDR3 loop reads CASSRAGTAYNEQYF. DNA for the CDR3: TGCGCCAGCAGCCGGGCCGGGACGGCTTACAATGAGCAGTACTTC.

The chain couples TRBV20-1 to TRBJ2-3; D not certain. The CDR3 sequence is 11 residues long. Germline CDR1 reads DFQATT; CDR2 reads SNEGSKA (reference sequence). Trimming stripped 6 bases from V and 0 bases from J, with 4 bases between. The CDR3 spells CSAKSTDTQYF. CDR3 DNA sequence: TGCAGTGCAAAAAGCACAGATACGCAGTATTTT.

Regarding this clonotype: Since the CDR3 does not end with the conserved phenylalanine or tryptophan, this likely comes from a read error. The V call is TRBV29-1, the J call TRBJ2-4; weak D call: TRBD2 (5 bases). With the DNA end fitting TRBJ2-7 better, the J assignment may be wrong. The CDR3 has 13 amino acids. The germline gives CDR1 SQVTM, CDR2 ANQGSEA. The CDR3 DNA follows: TGCAGCGCACGCCAGACGGGGACCTACGAGCAGTACTTA. Residues: CSARQTGTYEQYL.

This clonotype was seen more than once but under ten times. The J gene is TRBJ2-4, the V gene TRBV6-1, with 8 bases matching TRBD2. J was trimmed by 4 bases and V by 7 bases; bases with no gene match: 15. The CDR3 spans 17 residues. Germline V gene data show CDR1 as MNHNS and CDR2 as SASEGT. The CDR3 DNA reads TGTGCCAGCACCAAGGAGCCGGGGGGGCGACCTAAAAACATTCAGTACTTC. This encodes CASTKEPGGRPKNIQYF.

This clonotype was picked up a small number of times. This rearrangement joins TRBV5-1 to TRBJ1-6; 7 bases line up with TRBD1. The CDR3 loop spans 20 amino acids. The germline V gene encodes CDR1 SGHRS and CDR2 YFSETQ. V shed 4 bases and J 6 bases; nucleotides not matched to a gene: 22. The CDR3 nucleotides are TGCGCCAGCAGCCCTACCGACAGGGTGTACAGTCGCGACTTTAATTCACCCCTCCACTTT. It is translated as CASSPTDRVYSRDFNSPLHF.

The table lists this clonotype with a count of one. V gene TRBV5-1 combines with J gene TRBJ2-5; possible D gene TRBD2, 6 bases. Trimming left V 6 bases short and J 5 bases short, with 17 bases between. This CDR3 has 14 amino acids. Germline V lookup: CDR1 SGHRS, CDR2 YFSETQ. The DNA of the CDR3 is TGCGCCAGCATCGCAGCGGGCCCCGGGGAGACCCAGTACTTC. It specifies CASIAAGPGETQYF.

This clonotype turned up a few times. The V gene is TRBV5-1, the J gene TRBJ2-1; 7 bases match TRBD1. This CDR3 has 13 amino acids. Germline V gene lookup returns CDR1 SGHRS and CDR2 YFSETQ. The V segment lost 7 bases and the J segment 9 bases; nucleotides outside the gene matches: 10. The CDR3 sequence: CASPLDRAGEQFF. CDR3 nucleotides: TGCGCCAGCCCCCTAGACAGGGCTGGTGAGCAGTTCTTC.